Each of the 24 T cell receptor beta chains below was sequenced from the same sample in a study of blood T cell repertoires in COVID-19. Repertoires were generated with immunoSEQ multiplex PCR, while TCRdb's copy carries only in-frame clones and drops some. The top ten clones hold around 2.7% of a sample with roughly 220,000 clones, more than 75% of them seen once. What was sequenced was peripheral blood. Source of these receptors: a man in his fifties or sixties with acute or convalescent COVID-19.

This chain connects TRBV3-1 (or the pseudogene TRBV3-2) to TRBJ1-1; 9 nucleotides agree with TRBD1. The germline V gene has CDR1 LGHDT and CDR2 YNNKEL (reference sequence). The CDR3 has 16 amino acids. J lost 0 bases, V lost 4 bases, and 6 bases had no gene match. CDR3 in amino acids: CASSLGQGLVNTEAFF. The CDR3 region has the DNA TGTGCCAGCAGCCTCGGACAGGGGTTGGTGAACACTGAAGCTTTCTTT.

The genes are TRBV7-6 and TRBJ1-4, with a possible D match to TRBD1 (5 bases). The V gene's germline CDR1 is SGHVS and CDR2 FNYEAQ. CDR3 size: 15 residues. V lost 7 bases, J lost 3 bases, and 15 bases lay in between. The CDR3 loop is CASTAKQVPNEKLFF. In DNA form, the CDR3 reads TGTGCCAGCACCGCCAAACAGGTTCCTAATGAAAAACTGTTTTTT.

The CDR3 region has the DNA TGTGCCACCGGAGGGGCATCCCTACAAGAGACCCAGTACTTC. Residues: CATGGASLQETQYF. The chain combines TRBV2 with TRBJ2-5, with D possibly matching TRBD2 (6 bases). Germline V gene data show CDR1 as SNHLY and CDR2 as FYNNEI. This CDR3 has 14 residues. V was cut by 10 bases and J by 2 bases, with 17 bases left in between.

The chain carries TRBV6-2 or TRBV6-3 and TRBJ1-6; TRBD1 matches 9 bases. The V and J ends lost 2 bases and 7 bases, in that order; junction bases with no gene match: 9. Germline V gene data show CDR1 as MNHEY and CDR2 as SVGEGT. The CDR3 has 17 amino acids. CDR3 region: CASSYPDRGWVNSPLHF. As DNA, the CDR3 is TGTGCCAGCAGTTACCCCGACAGGGGGTGGGTGAATTCACCCCTCCACTTT.

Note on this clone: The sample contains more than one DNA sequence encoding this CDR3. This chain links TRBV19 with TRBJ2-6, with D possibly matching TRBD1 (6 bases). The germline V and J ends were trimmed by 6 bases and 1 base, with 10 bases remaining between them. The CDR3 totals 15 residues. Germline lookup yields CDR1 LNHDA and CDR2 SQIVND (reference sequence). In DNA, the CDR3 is TGTGCCAGTAGAGGTACAGGGTCTGGGGCCAACGTCCTGACTTTC. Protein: CASRGTGSGANVLTF.

Here the CDR3 DNA reads TGCGCCAGCAGCCAAGTTTTGCGGGAGAAGCAGTTCTTC. Encoded protein: CASSQVLREKQFF. The chain carries TRBV4-1 and TRBJ2-1; 7 nucleotides match TRBD2. Germline V lookup: CDR1 MGHRA, CDR2 YSYEKL. V gave up 1 base and J gave up 11 bases; unmatched junction bases: 5. This CDR3 has 13 amino acids.

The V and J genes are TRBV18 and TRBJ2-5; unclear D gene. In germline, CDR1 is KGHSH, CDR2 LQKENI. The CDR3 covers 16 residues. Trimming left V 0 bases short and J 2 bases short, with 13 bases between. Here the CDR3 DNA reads TGTGCCAGCTCACCACCGATCATAACTGTACAAGAGACCCAGTACTTC. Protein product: CASSPPIITVQETQYF.

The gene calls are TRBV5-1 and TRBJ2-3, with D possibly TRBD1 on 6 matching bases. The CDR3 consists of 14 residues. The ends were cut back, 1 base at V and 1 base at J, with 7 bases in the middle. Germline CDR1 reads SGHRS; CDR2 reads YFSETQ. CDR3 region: CASSLPGGTDTQYF. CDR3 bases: TGCGCCAGCAGCTTGCCAGGGGGCACAGATACGCAGTATTTT.

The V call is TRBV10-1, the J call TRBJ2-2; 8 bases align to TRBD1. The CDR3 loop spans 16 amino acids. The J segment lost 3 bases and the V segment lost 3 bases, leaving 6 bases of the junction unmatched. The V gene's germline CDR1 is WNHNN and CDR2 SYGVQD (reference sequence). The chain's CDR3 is CASSDGRGPDTGELFF. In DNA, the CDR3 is TGCGCCAGCAGTGATGGCAGGGGGCCCGACACCGGGGAGCTGTTTTTT.

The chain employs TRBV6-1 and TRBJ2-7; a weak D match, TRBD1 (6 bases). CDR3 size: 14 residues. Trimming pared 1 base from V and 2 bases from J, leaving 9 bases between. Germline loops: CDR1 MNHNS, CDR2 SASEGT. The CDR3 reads CASSEGGTTYEQYF. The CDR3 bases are TGTGCCAGCAGTGAAGGTGGGACAACCTACGAGCAGTACTTC.

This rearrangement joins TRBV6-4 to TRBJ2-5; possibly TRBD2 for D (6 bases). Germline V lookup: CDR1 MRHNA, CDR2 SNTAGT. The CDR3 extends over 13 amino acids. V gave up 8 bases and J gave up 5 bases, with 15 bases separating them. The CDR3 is CASRIAASETQYF. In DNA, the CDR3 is TGTGCCAGCCGTATAGCGGCCTCGGAGACCCAGTACTTC.

CDR3 sequence (DNA): TGTGCCAGCAGCCGACAGGCAGGGGCTAACGAGCAGTACTTC. This translates into CASSRQAGANEQYF. V usage is TRBV7-9 and J usage is TRBJ2-7; the D gene is possibly TRBD1 (6 bases). V was clipped by 5 bases and J by 5 bases, with 16 bases between them. Germline-derived CDR1 and CDR2 are SEHNR and FQNEAQ (reference sequence). The CDR3 has 14 residues.

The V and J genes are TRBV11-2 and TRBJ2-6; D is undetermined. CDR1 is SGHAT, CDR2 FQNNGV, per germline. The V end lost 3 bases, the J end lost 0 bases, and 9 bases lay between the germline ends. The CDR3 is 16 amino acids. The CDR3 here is CASSFGGHSGANVLTF. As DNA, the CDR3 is TGTGCCAGCAGCTTCGGCGGCCACTCTGGGGCCAACGTCCTGACTTTC.

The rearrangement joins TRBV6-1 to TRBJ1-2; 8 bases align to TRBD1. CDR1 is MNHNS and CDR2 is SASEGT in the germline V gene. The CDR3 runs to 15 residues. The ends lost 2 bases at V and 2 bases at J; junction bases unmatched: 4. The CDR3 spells CASSEMSGGNYGYTF. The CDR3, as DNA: TGTGCCAGCAGTGAAATGTCAGGGGGCAACTATGGCTACACCTTC.

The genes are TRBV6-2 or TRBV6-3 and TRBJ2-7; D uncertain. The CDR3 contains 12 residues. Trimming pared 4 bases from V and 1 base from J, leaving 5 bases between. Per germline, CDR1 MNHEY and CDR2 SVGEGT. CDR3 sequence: CASSSRSYEQYF. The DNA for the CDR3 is TGTGCCAGCAGTTCCAGGTCCTACGAGCAGTACTTC.

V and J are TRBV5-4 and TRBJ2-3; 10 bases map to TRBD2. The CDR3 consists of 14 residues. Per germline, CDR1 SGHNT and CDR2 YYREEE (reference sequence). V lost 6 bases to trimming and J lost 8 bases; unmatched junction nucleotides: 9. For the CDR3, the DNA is TGTGCCAGCACCCGAGCGGGGGGGGCCACTACGCAGTATTTT. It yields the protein CASTRAGGATTQYF.

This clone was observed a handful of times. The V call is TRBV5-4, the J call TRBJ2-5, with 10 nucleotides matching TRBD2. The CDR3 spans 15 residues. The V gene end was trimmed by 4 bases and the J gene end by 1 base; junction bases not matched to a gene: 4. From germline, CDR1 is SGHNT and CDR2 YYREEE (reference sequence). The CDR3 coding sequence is TGTGCCAGCAGCCCGACTAGCGGGCGCCAAGAGACCCAGTACTTC. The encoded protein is CASSPTSGRQETQYF.

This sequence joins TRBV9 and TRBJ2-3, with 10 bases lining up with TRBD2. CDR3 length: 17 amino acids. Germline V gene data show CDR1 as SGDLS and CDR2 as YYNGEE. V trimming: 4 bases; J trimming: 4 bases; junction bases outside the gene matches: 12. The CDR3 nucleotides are TGTGCCAGCAGCTTTCGACTAGCGGGTGATTACCCAGATACGCAGTATTTT. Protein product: CASSFRLAGDYPDTQYF.

Written as DNA, the CDR3 is TGCAGCACCAACAGGGGGCTAGGGGAGACCCAGTACTTC. Encoded protein: CSTNRGLGETQYF. The chain links TRBV29-1 to TRBJ2-5; 9 nucleotides match TRBD1. The V and J ends lost 8 bases and 5 bases, in that order; junction bases with no gene match: 9. Germline CDR1 is SQVTM and CDR2 is ANQGSEA. CDR3 length equals 13 residues.

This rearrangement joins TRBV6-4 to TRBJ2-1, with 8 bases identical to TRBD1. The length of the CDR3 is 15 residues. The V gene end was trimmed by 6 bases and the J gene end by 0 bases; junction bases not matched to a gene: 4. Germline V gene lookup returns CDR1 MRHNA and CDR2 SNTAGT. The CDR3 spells CASSEDRGSYNEQFF. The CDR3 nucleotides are TGTGCCAGCAGCGAAGACAGGGGCTCCTACAATGAGCAGTTCTTC.

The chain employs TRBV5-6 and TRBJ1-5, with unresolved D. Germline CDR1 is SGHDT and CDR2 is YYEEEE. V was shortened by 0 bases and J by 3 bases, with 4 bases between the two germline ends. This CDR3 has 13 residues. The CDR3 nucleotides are TGTGCCAGCAGCTTGGGAGTCAATCAGCCCCAGCATTTT. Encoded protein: CASSLGVNQPQHF. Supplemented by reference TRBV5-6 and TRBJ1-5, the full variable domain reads DAGVTQSPTHLIKTRGQQVTLRCSPKSGHDTVSWYQQALGQGPQFIFQYYEEEERQRGNFPDRFSGHQFPNYSSELNVNALLLGDSALYLCASSLGVNQPQHFGDGTRLSIL.

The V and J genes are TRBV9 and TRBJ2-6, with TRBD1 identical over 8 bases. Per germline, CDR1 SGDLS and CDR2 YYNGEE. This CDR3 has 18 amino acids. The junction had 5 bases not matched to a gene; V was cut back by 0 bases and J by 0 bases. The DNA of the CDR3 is TGTGCCAGCAGCGTAGGACAGGGGCCCCTCTCTGGGGCCAACGTCCTGACTTTC. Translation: CASSVGQGPLSGANVLTF.

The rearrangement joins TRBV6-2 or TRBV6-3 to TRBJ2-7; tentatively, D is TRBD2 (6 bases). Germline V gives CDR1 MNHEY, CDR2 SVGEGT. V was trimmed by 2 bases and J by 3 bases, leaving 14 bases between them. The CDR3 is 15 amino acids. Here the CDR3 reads CASSYPRMRDYEQYF. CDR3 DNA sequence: TGTGCCAGCAGTTACCCAAGGATGCGGGACTACGAGCAGTACTTC.

CDR3 protein: CSVEDQGSWSNQPQHF. In DNA, the CDR3 is TGCAGCGTTGAAGATCAGGGCTCTTGGTCCAATCAGCCCCAGCATTTT. The chain has TRBV29-1 and TRBJ1-5; D might be TRBD1 (5 bases). This CDR3 is built from 16 residues. CDR1 and CDR2 from the germline V gene are SQVTM and ANQGSEA. The V gene lost 0 bases and the J gene lost 3 bases, with 15 bases spanning the gap.